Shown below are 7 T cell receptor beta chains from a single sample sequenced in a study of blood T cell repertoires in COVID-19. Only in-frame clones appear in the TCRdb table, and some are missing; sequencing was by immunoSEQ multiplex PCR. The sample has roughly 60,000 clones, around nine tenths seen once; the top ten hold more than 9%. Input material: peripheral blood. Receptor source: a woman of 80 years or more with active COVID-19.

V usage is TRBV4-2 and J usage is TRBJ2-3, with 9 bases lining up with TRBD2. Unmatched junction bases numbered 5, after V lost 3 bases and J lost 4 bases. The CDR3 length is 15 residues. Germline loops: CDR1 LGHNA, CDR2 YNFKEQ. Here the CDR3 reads CASSQGSGGADTQYF. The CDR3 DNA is TGTGCCAGCAGCCAGGGTAGCGGGGGAGCAGATACGCAGTATTTT.

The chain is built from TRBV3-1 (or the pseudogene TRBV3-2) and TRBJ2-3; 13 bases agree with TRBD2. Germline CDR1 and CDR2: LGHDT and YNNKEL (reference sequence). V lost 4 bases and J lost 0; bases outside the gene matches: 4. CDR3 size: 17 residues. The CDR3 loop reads CASSPWTSGGSTDTQYF. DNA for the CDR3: TGTGCCAGCAGCCCATGGACTAGCGGGGGAAGCACAGATACGCAGTATTTT.

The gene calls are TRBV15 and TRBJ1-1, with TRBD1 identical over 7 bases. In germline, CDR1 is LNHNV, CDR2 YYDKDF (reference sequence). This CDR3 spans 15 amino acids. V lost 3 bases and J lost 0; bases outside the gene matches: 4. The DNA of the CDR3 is TGTGCCACCAGCAGGGCGGGACAGATGAACACTGAAGCTTTCTTT. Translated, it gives CATSRAGQMNTEAFF.

The CDR3 DNA sequence: TGTGCCAGCAGGGGACAGGGGTTAGTCTACGAGCAGTACTTC. As protein: CASRGQGLVYEQYF. J is TRBJ2-7 and V is TRBV28; TRBD1 agrees at 10 bases. This CDR3 contains 14 residues. V gave up 6 bases and J gave up 3 bases; unmatched junction bases: 5. The germline V gene has CDR1 MDHEN and CDR2 SYDVKM.

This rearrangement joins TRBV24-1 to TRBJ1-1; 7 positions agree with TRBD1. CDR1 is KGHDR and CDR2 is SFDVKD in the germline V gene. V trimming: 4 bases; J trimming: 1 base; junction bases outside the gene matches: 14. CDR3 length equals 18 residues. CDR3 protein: CATSDPTGVRMRNTEAFF. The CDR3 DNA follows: TGTGCCACCAGTGACCCCACAGGGGTTAGAATGAGGAACACTGAAGCTTTCTTT.

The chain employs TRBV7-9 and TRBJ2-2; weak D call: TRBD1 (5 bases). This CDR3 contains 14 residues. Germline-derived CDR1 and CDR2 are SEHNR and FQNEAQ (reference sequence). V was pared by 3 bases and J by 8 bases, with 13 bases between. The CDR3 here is CASSFSTASGELFF. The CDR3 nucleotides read TGTGCCAGCAGCTTTTCGACAGCGAGTGGGGAGCTGTTTTTT.

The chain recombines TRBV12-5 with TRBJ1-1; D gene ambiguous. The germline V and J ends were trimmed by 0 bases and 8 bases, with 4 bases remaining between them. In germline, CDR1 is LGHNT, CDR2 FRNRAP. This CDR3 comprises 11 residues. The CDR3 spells CASGLVGEAFF. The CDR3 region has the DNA TGTGCTAGTGGTTTGGTCGGGGAAGCTTTCTTT.